This T cell receptor (beta chain) was sequenced during a study of graft-versus-host responses after intestinal transplantation. Study context: Recipients obtained multivisceral, liver-intestinal, or isolated intestinal transplants. Every recipient had anti-thymocyte globulin induction and 2 to 4 years of tacrolimus plus steroids.

Profiling relied on immunoSEQ multiplex PCR, and the TCRdb table lists in-frame clones only, not all of them. The repertoire holds 70,000 to 95,000 clones, with about 93% as singletons. The CDR3 sequence is 12 residues long. Trimming shortened V by 7 bases and J by 8 bases, and 14 bases separated the two germline ends. CDR1 is SNHLY and CDR2 is FYNNEI in the germline V gene. Whole-study findings and limits: Declines in HvG clones occurring early post-transplant were associated with peak circulating GvH clone levels.

As for this clone: Its antigen is unidentified.

The rearrangement joins TRBV2 to TRBJ2-5; D is possibly TRBD1 (6 bases). The clonotype comes from a human donor who was the organ donor for an intestinal transplant. The source material was unstimulated CD8+ T cells sorted from spleen or lymph node cells, sampled before transplant. The CDR3 DNA reads TGTGCCAGCAAGGGGGTTTTTGGAACCCAGTACTTC. Protein: CASKGVFGTQYF.